Sequencing of this T cell receptor (beta chain) was carried out in a study of T cell responses to AZD1222 COVID-19 vaccine. Findings and caveats of the study: Dominant CD4 TCR responses targeted spike regions 160-218 and 743-854. The reported proportion of spike-specific TCRs targeting unmutated variant regions was nearly half. Among those given AZD1222, only five or six were seropositive at baseline. It should be noted that donors were predominantly white British and more often female, and clonal diversity was possibly underestimated.

Note on this clone: Its antigen is not known.

TCRdb's table, derived via immunoSEQ multiplex PCR, lists solely in-frame clones and lacks some. The data hold 98,000 or so clones, with about 93% observed a single time. V was clipped by 5 bases and J by 0 bases; unmatched bases: 6. CDR1 is SGHVS, CDR2 FQNEAQ, per germline. The CDR3 sequence is 17 residues long. This clonotype originated in an adult in good health. The rearrangement links TRBV7-8 to TRBJ2-2; TRBD2 matches at 10 bases. The sample here was peripheral blood, taken on day 0 of AZD1222 vaccination. The CDR3 DNA follows: TGTGCCAGCAGCCCGTGGACTAGCGGACCGAACACCGGGGAGCTGTTTTTT. This encodes CASSPWTSGPNTGELFF.